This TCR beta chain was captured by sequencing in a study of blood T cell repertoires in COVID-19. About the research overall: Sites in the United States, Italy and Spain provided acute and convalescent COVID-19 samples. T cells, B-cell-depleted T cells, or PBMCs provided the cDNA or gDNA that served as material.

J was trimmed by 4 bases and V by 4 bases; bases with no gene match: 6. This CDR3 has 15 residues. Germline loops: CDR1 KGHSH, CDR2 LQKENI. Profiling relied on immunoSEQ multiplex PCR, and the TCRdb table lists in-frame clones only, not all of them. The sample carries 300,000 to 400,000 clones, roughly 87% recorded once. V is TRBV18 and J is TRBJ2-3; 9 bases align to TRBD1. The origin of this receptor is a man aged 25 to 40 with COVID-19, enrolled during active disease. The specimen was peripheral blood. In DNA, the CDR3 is TGTGCCAGCTCACTCCGGGACAGGGCGGCAGATACGCAGTATTTT. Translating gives CASSLRDRAADTQYF.